The source of this T cell receptor (beta chain) is a study of T cells in Graves' hyperthyroidism and ophthalmopathy. On the study more broadly: The initial diagnosis was the point when peripheral blood was collected, ahead of any treatment. Study-level points and caveats: In the blood, most expanded thyroid clonotypes above 0.001 appeared as well.

Those with hyperthyroidism were 18 to 65 years old, newly diagnosed, and ill for under 2 months. TCR beta CDR3 regions were amplified from RNA transcripts. HTBI primers were used for first-round RT-PCR of the TCR CDR3. TCRdb analysed the multiplex PCR reads with MiXCR anew, one entry per CDR3 protein. The sample has around 450,000 distinct CDR3 sequences, less than 20% seen once. CDR1 and CDR2 (germline): DFQATT, SNEGSKA (reference sequence). There are 16 residues in the CDR3. V trimming: 0 bases; J trimming: 3 bases; junction bases outside the gene matches: 7. This clonotype turned up a few times. Its antigen remains unidentified.

Sequenced material: blood. The gene calls are TRBV20-1 and TRBJ2-2; 7 bases map to TRBD2. The sequence derives from a woman under 30 with Graves' hyperthyroidism. This CDR3 reads CSARDPLRGDTGELFF. CDR3 sequence (DNA): TGCAGTGCTAGAGATCCGCTACGGGGGGACACCGGGGAGCTGTTTTTT.